The present T cell receptor (beta chain) was sequenced within a study of blood T cells in healthy people across ages. Then a second PCR, running roughly 7 to 11 cycles, was carried out with a sample-barcoded 5' primer and a J-beta primer mix. Unique molecular identifiers of 12 random nucleotides labeled each cDNA. TCRdb used MiXCR to reprocess the 5' RACE reads, holding one entry per CDR3 protein. The sample includes roughly 800,000 distinct CDR3 sequences, over 45% of them seen just once. The CDR3 has 14 residues. V shed 1 base and J shed 7 bases, with 13 bases lying between them. CDR1 is SGHTA, CDR2 FQGNSA, per germline.

This clonotype was obtained from a man under 40 in good health. The sample consisted of blood. The chain links TRBV7-2 to TRBJ1-1; a weak D match, TRBD1 (5 bases). In DNA, the CDR3 is TGTGCCAGCAGCTTAGGTAGGGGTATCGTTGAAGCTTTCTTT. As protein: CASSLGRGIVEAFF.